The TCR beta chain described here comes from a study of T cells after yellow fever vaccination. The wider study: Preparation of fractions with low cell numbers was performed using SMART-Seq v4 Ultra Low Input. Study-level findings and limits: Shared CD4/CD8 clonotypes were a small share, likely from convergent recombination. In post-booster samples, most primary-vaccination clones reappeared (under 98% CD4, 88% CD8).

Deletions cut 4 bases from V and 1 base from J, with 20 bases between. CDR1 SGHRS and CDR2 YFSETQ come from the germline V gene. This CDR3 is 17 amino acids long. This clonotype was seen only a few times. Its antigen is unidentified. TCR cDNA, made by 5'RACE template switching, carried an added universal primer site and UMIs. TCRdb re-derived calls from the 5' RACE reads in MiXCR, one entry per CDR3 protein. The repertoire has 400,000 to 650,000 distinct CDR3 sequences, around a fifth of them found once; the top ten carry about 16%. The source was PBMCs, collected roughly 20 days after the first yellow fever vaccination. The sequence derives from a man between 18 and 35 years old who received the YFV17D yellow fever vaccine. The V gene is TRBV5-1, the J gene TRBJ1-1; a possible D gene is TRBD1 (5 bases). CDR3 protein: CASSPPRGGVENTEAFF. The DNA for the CDR3 is TGCGCCAGCAGCCCCCCGCGGGGGGGGGTTGAGAACACTGAAGCTTTCTTT.